This TCR beta chain was sequenced during a study of regulatory and conventional T cells in RAG deficiency. There are 15 residues in the CDR3. V was pared by 2 bases and J by 4 bases, with 6 bases of the junction left unmatched. Germline assignment: CDR1 MNHNS and CDR2 SASEGT. Conventional CD4+ T cells were sorted from blood as CD25-low CD127-high cells. Some clones are missing from TCRdb's copy, which holds only in-frame ones; the method was immunoSEQ multiplex PCR. The data show 40,000 to 55,000 clones, 85% to 90% seen once. The same sample was also used in a study of regulatory T cells. That work contributes: Primers: 52 TRBV forward and 13 TRBJ reverse.

The chain combines TRBV6-1 with TRBJ2-5; 8 nucleotides align to TRBD1. The TCR originated in a human donor in good health. Material for sequencing was CD4+ effector T cells sorted from blood. This CDR3 reads CASSENRGMGETQYF. Here the CDR3 DNA reads TGTGCCAGCAGTGAAAACAGGGGGATGGGAGAGACCCAGTACTTC.